These T cell receptor beta chains were read from a single sample in a study of blood T cell repertoires in COVID-19. TCRdb's table, derived via immunoSEQ multiplex PCR, lists solely in-frame clones and lacks some. The sample consists of roughly 230,000 clones, about 86% of them appearing once. Sequencing was performed on peripheral blood. The receptors derive from a man aged 50 to 60 with active or convalescent COVID-19. The CDR3 runs from the conserved cysteine through the conserved F or W. A D gene is named only where the DNA matches it firmly. Expanded clones are given a class, and other clones once, few, many or no size at all.

D | J | size | V | CDR3 | DNA
TRBD2 | TRBJ2-1 | once | TRBV4-1 | CASSPIASGGRPGGNEQFF | TGCGCCAGCAGCCCTATTGCTAGCGGGGGTCGTCCCGGGGGTAATGAGCAGTTCTTC
- | TRBJ2-3 | - | TRBV10-3 | CAISESGTRRRGQYF | TGTGCCATCAGTGAGTCGGGGACACGTCGCAGGGGGCAGTATTTT
TRBD2 | TRBJ2-7 | - | TRBV7-2 | CASSFIGRGGGDEQYF | TGTGCCAGCAGCTTTATAGGGCGGGGGGGCGGCGACGAGCAGTACTTC
TRBD1 | TRBJ1-2 | - | TRBV19 | CASSAPGQANGYTF | TGTGCCAGTAGTGCTCCGGGACAGGCTAATGGCTACACCTTC
TRBD1 | TRBJ2-7 | - | TRBV2 | CASTVLTGGSGEQYF | TGTGCCAGCACCGTTCTGACAGGGGGCTCGGGGGAGCAGTACTTC
- | TRBJ2-7 | - | TRBV6-5 | CASSYYRGVGEQYF | TGTGCCAGCAGTTACTACCGGGGAGTCGGGGAGCAGTACTTC
- | TRBJ1-2 | - | TRBV9 | CAPRGTKYGYTF | TGTGCCCCCCGCGGGACCAAATATGGCTACACCTTC
TRBD2 | TRBJ2-3 | - | TRBV18 | CASSNGASGVTDTQYF | TGTGCCAGCTCGAACGGGGCAAGCGGGGTGACAGATACGCAGTATTTT
TRBD2 | TRBJ2-1 | once | TRBV4-3 | CASSQLGGGYNEQFF | TGCGCCAGCAGCCAATTGGGGGGGGGTTACAATGAGCAGTTCTTC
TRBD1 | TRBJ2-7 | many | TRBV2 | CASSAQGSSYEQYF | TGTGCCAGCAGTGCACAGGGGAGCTCCTACGAGCAGTACTTC
TRBD1 | TRBJ2-2 | - | TRBV4-3 | CASSQDRGSNTGELFF | TGCGCCAGCAGCCAAGACAGGGGGTCGAACACCGGGGAGCTGTTTTTT
TRBD2 | TRBJ2-4 | - | TRBV28 | CASSFHAGVAKNIQYF | TGTGCCAGCAGTTTTCACGCGGGGGTAGCCAAAAACATTCAGTACTTC
- | TRBJ1-2 | - | TRBV6-2/TRBV6-3 | CASTPGGSYGYTF | TGTGCCAGCACCCCCGGCGGTTCCTATGGCTACACCTTC
- | TRBJ1-6 | - | TRBV7-6 | CASRRQATYNSPLHF | TGTGCCAGCAGGAGACAGGCCACATATAATTCACCCCTCCACTTT
TRBD2 | TRBJ2-5 | - | TRBV19 | CASRERGVQETQYF | TGTGCCAGTAGAGAGCGGGGGGTCCAAGAGACCCAGTACTTC
TRBD2 | TRBJ2-5 | - | TRBV2 | CASSDSGGGRETQYF | TGTGCCAGCAGTGACAGCGGGGGGGGACGAGAGACCCAGTACTTC
- | TRBJ1-5 | - | TRBV15 | CATSRQGPDQPQHF | TGTGCCACCAGCAGACAGGGTCCCGATCAGCCCCAGCATTTT
- | TRBJ1-2 | - | TRBV7-2 | CASSLGAGYTF | TGTGCCAGCAGCCTGGGGGCTGGCTACACCTTC
TRBD1 | TRBJ1-1 | few | TRBV19 | CASIGQGLNTEAFF | TGTGCCAGTATCGGACAGGGGCTGAACACTGAAGCTTTCTTT
- | TRBJ2-7 | - | TRBV21-1 | CASSKGVSGGPCYEQYF | TGTGCCAGCAGCAAAGGGGTTAGCGGGGGACCCTGCTACGAGCAGTACTTC
- | TRBJ2-5 | - | TRBV19 | CASSIAEGHQETQYF | TGTGCCAGTAGTATAGCCGAGGGCCACCAAGAGACCCAGTACTTC
- | TRBJ1-1 | - | TRBV4-2 | CASSRGGEVEAFF | TGTGCCAGCAGCCGGGGCGGGGAGGTTGAAGCTTTCTTT
- | TRBJ1-1 | once | TRBV19 | CASSIGPLNLFDTEAFF | TGTGCCAGTAGTATAGGGCCATTAAACCTGTTTGACACTGAAGCTTTCTTT
- | TRBJ1-1 | - | TRBV27 | CASRSLGFYTEAFF | TGTGCCAGCAGATCGCTCGGTTTTTACACTGAAGCTTTCTTT
TRBD1 | TRBJ2-3 | - | TRBV9 | CASSVARDRFTDTQYF | TGTGCCAGCAGCGTAGCGCGGGACAGGTTCACAGATACGCAGTATTTT
- | TRBJ1-2 | - | TRBV18 | CASSSDSRYGYTF | TGTGCCAGCTCGTCAGACAGCCGATATGGCTACACCTTC
- | TRBJ1-2 | - | TRBV27 | CASSSERRGGGPNYGYTF | TGTGCCAGCAGTTCGGAGCGTCGAGGGGGAGGGCCTAACTATGGCTACACCTTC
TRBD1 | TRBJ1-6 | - | TRBV5-6 | CASSLGPWDRQNSPLHF | TGTGCCAGCAGCTTGGGACCCTGGGACAGGCAGAATTCACCCCTCCACTTT
- | TRBJ2-2 | - | TRBV5-4 | CASSPARGAGNTGELFF | TGTGCCAGCAGCCCTGCCCGGGGAGCAGGAAACACCGGGGAGCTGTTTTTT
TRBD2 | TRBJ2-7 | - | TRBV6-1 | CASSEVVAGGPVGYEQYF | TGTGCCAGCAGTGAAGTGGTAGCGGGGGGGCCTGTGGGTTACGAGCAGTACTTC
TRBD2 | TRBJ2-4 | - | TRBV6-6 | CASSSTAGAQDF | TGTGCCAGCAGCTCCACAGCGGGGGCCCAGGACTTC
TRBD1 | TRBJ2-2 | - | TRBV19 | CASSVTGGGTGELFF | TGTGCCAGTAGTGTGACAGGGGGCGGTACCGGGGAGCTGTTTTTT
- | TRBJ1-5 | many | TRBV19 | CASLSQVGRVGQPQHF | TGTGCCAGTCTATCCCAGGTAGGGAGGGTCGGTCAGCCCCAGCATTTT
TRBD2 | TRBJ2-3 | - | TRBV10-3 | CAIDGGAGDTQYF | TGTGCCATCGACGGGGGGGCCGGCGATACGCAGTATTTT
- | TRBJ1-1 | - | TRBV19 | CASSLTGNTEAFF | TGTGCCAGTAGCCTAACAGGAAACACTGAAGCTTTCTTT
TRBD1 | TRBJ2-7 | - | TRBV6-2/TRBV6-3 | CASSYSGQGLPYEQYF | TGTGCCAGCAGTTACTCCGGACAGGGACTTCCCTACGAGCAGTACTTC
- | TRBJ2-5 | - | TRBV15 | CATSRGRLDGGTQYF | TGTGCCACCAGCAGGGGAAGACTAGACGGCGGGACCCAGTACTTC
- | TRBJ1-4 | - | TRBV21-1 | CASSKKGDRLPATNEKLFF | TGTGCCAGCAGCAAAAAGGGGGACAGGCTCCCTGCAACTAATGAAAAACTGTTTTTT
- | TRBJ2-5 | - | TRBV6-2/TRBV6-3 | CASSWGGAQETQYF | TGTGCCAGCAGCTGGGGGGGGGCGCAAGAGACCCAGTACTTC
TRBD1 | TRBJ2-1 | - | TRBV28 | CATQDLKGQGMNNEQFF | TGTGCCACCCAGGACTTAAAGGGACAGGGTATGAACAATGAGCAGTTCTTC
- | TRBJ1-1 | - | TRBV13 | CASSSLARVDTEAFF | TGTGCCAGCAGCTCGTTAGCCCGGGTGGACACTGAAGCTTTCTTT
TRBD1 | TRBJ2-2 | - | TRBV6-5 | CASSRTGVSTGELFF | TGTGCCAGCAGTCGTACAGGGGTGAGCACCGGGGAGCTGTTTTTT
TRBD1 | TRBJ1-1 | - | TRBV29-1 | CSVVLRDRGTEAFF | TGCAGCGTTGTACTCCGAGACAGGGGTACTGAAGCTTTCTTT
TRBD1 | TRBJ1-3 | - | TRBV6-4 | CASSSLGTASRTIYF | TGTGCCAGCAGTTCCCTCGGGACAGCCAGTCGGACCATATATTTT
TRBD1 | TRBJ1-3 | - | TRBV19 | CASSGTTGVPSGNTIYF | TGTGCCAGTAGTGGGACGACAGGGGTACCGTCTGGAAACACCATATATTTT
- | TRBJ1-6 | - | TRBV6-1 | CASSEGWSHPRSPLHF | TGTGCCAGCAGTGAAGGGTGGAGTCACCCTCGTTCACCCCTCCACTTT
TRBD1 | TRBJ2-3 | - | TRBV18 | CASSPGGIGDTQYF | TGTGCCAGCTCTCCAGGGGGCATAGGAGATACGCAGTATTTT
- | TRBJ2-7 | - | TRBV6-5 | CASKEYYEQYF | TGTGCCAGCAAAGAGTACTACGAGCAGTACTTC
TRBD1 | TRBJ1-1 | - | TRBV2 | CASSRTGVGTEAFF | TGTGCCAGCTCTCGGACAGGGGTGGGCACTGAAGCTTTCTTT
TRBD1 | TRBJ1-2 | - | TRBV7-2 | CASSSRTGSNYGYTF | TGTGCCAGCAGCTCTCGGACAGGATCTAACTATGGCTACACCTTC
TRBD2 | TRBJ2-3 | - | TRBV7-2 | CASSLAARGGADTQYF | TGTGCCAGCAGCTTAGCTGCGCGGGGGGGCGCGGATACGCAGTATTTT
- | TRBJ1-6 | - | TRBV10-3 | CAISAVGGPQPYSPLHF | TGTGCCATCAGTGCGGTAGGGGGACCCCAGCCGTATTCACCCCTCCACTTT
- | TRBJ2-3 | - | TRBV10-3 | CAISSTGGLSTDTQYF | TGTGCCATCAGCTCGACGGGGGGCTTGAGCACAGATACGCAGTATTTT
TRBD2 | TRBJ2-1 | - | TRBV7-8 | CASSLGLAGPYNEQFF | TGTGCCAGCAGCTTGGGACTAGCGGGGCCCTACAATGAGCAGTTCTTC
- | TRBJ1-1 | - | TRBV12-3/TRBV12-4 | CASSLTANTEAFF | TGTGCCAGCAGTCTAACAGCGAACACTGAAGCTTTCTTT
- | TRBJ1-2 | - | TRBV4-1 | CASSQDQGGGYTF | TGCGCCAGCAGCCAAGATCAGGGTGGTGGCTACACCTTC
- | TRBJ1-2 | - | TRBV5-5 | CASSPSPGNNYGYTF | TGTGCCAGCAGCCCTTCCCCCGGGAATAACTATGGCTACACCTTC